One and the same sample provided the 25 T cell receptor beta chains below, sequenced in a study of blood T cell repertoires in COVID-19. Using immunoSEQ multiplex PCR, the repertoire was profiled, and TCRdb retains in-frame clones only, with some absent. The sample holds 400,000 or so clones, around 87% seen once. Sequenced input: PBMCs or T cells enriched from blood (not recorded which). These receptors came from a man in his forties in a cohort exposed to, infected with or recovered from COVID-19 (not recorded which).

Comment on this clone: Different DNA sequences within this sample yield the same CDR3. DNA of the CDR3: TGTGCCAGCAGTGAGGCCAGCGGGAGACCAGATACGCAGTATTTT. It is translated as CASSEASGRPDTQYF. This chain links TRBV2 with TRBJ2-3; TRBD2 matches 8 bases. The germline gives CDR1 SNHLY, CDR2 FYNNEI. This CDR3 has 15 amino acids. V gave up 3 bases and J gave up 4 bases; unmatched junction bases: 6.

CDR3 DNA: TGTGCCAGCAGTGTTCAGGGAAAAGGGCTGTTTTTT. Translating it yields CASSVQGKGLFF. V and J are TRBV25-1 and TRBJ1-4; tentative D call: TRBD1 (5 bases). CDR3 size: 12 residues. Germline V gene lookup returns CDR1 MGHDK and CDR2 SYGVNS. V dropped 4 bases and J dropped 14 bases, with 14 bases sitting between them.

The chain is built from TRBV15 and TRBJ2-2; D perhaps matches TRBD2 (5 bases). The CDR3 loop spans 16 amino acids. Between the trimmed V and J ends, which lost 0 bases and 5 bases, there was a span of 13 bases. CDR1 and CDR2 (germline): LNHNV, YYDKDF (reference sequence). DNA of the CDR3: TGTGCCACCAGCAGAGAAAAAGGGAGTATGACCGGGGAGCTGTTTTTT. Translated, it gives CATSREKGSMTGELFF.

The rearrangement joins TRBV7-6 to TRBJ1-1, with TRBD1 matching over 8 bases. This CDR3 has 15 amino acids. Per germline, CDR1 SGHVS and CDR2 FNYEAQ. Trimming cost V 3 bases and J 4 bases; bases outside gene matches: 7. The CDR3: CASSLTTGEGTEAFF. CDR3 sequence (DNA): TGTGCCAGCAGCTTGACGACAGGGGAGGGCACTGAAGCTTTCTTT.

The DNA of the CDR3 is TGTGCCAGCAGTGACGGAGGGCCATGGGCCGGGGAGCTGTTTTTT. Translating gives CASSDGGPWAGELFF. J is TRBJ2-2 and V is TRBV6-1, with D perhaps TRBD2 (6 bases). CDR3 size: 15 residues. From germline, CDR1 is MNHNS and CDR2 SASEGT. Trimming took off 3 bases at V and 6 bases at J, with 14 bases between the two ends.

V usage is TRBV5-1 and J usage is TRBJ2-3; D is possibly TRBD2 (6 bases). Germline-derived CDR1 and CDR2 are SGHRS and YFSETQ. This CDR3 has 16 amino acids. The V and J ends lost 4 bases and 0 bases respectively, with 15 bases between them. The CDR3 region is CASSPPAGGSTDTQYF. CDR3 nucleotides: TGCGCCAGCAGCCCCCCGGCTGGAGGGAGCACAGATACGCAGTATTTT.

This clone was observed a handful of times. This chain links TRBV2 with TRBJ1-1, with 9 bases lining up with TRBD1. In germline, CDR1 is SNHLY, CDR2 FYNNEI. The CDR3 consists of 15 residues. Germline trimming cut 4 bases from V and 2 bases from J; bases unmatched to any gene: 5. The CDR3 protein is CASSAQGAGNTEAFF. The CDR3 nucleotides are TGTGCCAGCAGTGCACAGGGGGCAGGAAACACTGAAGCTTTCTTT.

This clone has just one count. J is TRBJ1-3 and V is TRBV30; D unclear. Germline lookup yields CDR1 GTSNPN and CDR2 SVGIG (reference sequence). This CDR3 spans 15 amino acids. The V end was cut by 1 base, the J end by 1 base, with 11 bases between. In nucleotides, the CDR3 is TGTGCCTGGAGTGCCCAACTTCTTTCTGGAAACACCATATATTTT. It encodes CAWSAQLLSGNTIYF.

J is TRBJ2-1 and V is TRBV4-2, with TRBD2 identical over 11 bases. V trimming: 7 bases; J trimming: 7 bases; junction bases outside the gene matches: 9. This CDR3 spans 15 amino acids. The germline V gene has CDR1 LGHNA and CDR2 YNFKEQ. The CDR3 sequence: CASNTGLAGLNEQFF. The DNA for the CDR3 is TGTGCCAGCAACACAGGACTAGCGGGTTTAAATGAGCAGTTCTTC.

V is TRBV28 and J is TRBJ1-1, with 8 bases identical to TRBD1. The CDR3 spans 16 residues. Germline CDR1 reads MDHEN; CDR2 reads SYDVKM. Trimming took 5 bases from V and 5 from J; bases not matched to a gene: 13. The CDR3 loop reads CASSPTQGGGRTEAFF. DNA for the CDR3: TGTGCCAGCAGTCCCACACAGGGGGGAGGAAGGACTGAAGCTTTCTTT.

The rearrangement joins TRBV5-1 to TRBJ1-1; D remains ambiguous. Deletions cut 0 bases from V and 4 bases from J, with 19 bases between. Germline values: CDR1 SGHRS, CDR2 YFSETQ. This CDR3 is built from 17 residues. The CDR3 loop is CASSLATSRGVSTEAFF. CDR3 DNA sequence: TGCGCCAGCAGCTTGGCCACTAGCCGGGGAGTTAGCACTGAAGCTTTCTTT.

V gene TRBV6-5 combines with J gene TRBJ2-3; 7 bases match TRBD2. The V gene's germline CDR1 is MNHEY and CDR2 SVGAGI. The CDR3 loop spans 14 amino acids. V was clipped by 7 bases and J by 2 bases; unmatched bases: 6. The DNA of the CDR3 is TGTGCCAGCATTGTGGGAGGGCCCACAGATACGCAGTATTTT. Its translation is CASIVGGPTDTQYF.

The gene calls are TRBV7-2 and TRBJ2-3, with TRBD2 matching over 7 bases. J lost 5 bases, V lost 5 bases, and 13 bases had no gene match. This CDR3 spans 16 amino acids. CDR1 and CDR2 from the germline V gene are SGHTA and FQGNSA. The CDR3 nucleotides are TGTGCCAGCAGCCCGAGGGGTCCGGGAGGTCTAGATACGCAGTATTTT. Translated, it gives CASSPRGPGGLDTQYF.

The V call is TRBV11-2, the J call TRBJ2-1, with 10 bases identical to TRBD2. Looked up from germline, CDR1 is SGHAT and CDR2 is FQNNGV. This CDR3 comprises 17 residues. J was trimmed by 6 bases and V by 3 bases; bases with no gene match: 11. CDR3 loop: CASSLAGLASGSNEQFF. CDR3 coding DNA: TGTGCCAGCAGCTTGGCAGGGCTGGCTAGCGGGAGCAATGAGCAGTTCTTC.

This clone was detected once. The V call is TRBV5-4, the J call TRBJ2-1; 7 nucleotides line up with TRBD2. V shed 0 bases, J shed 7 bases, and the junction held 7 bases outside the gene matches. CDR1 and CDR2 from the germline V gene are SGHNT and YYREEE (reference sequence). This CDR3 has 15 residues. CDR3 in DNA: TGTGCCAGCAGCTTGGCTGGCGGGAGCTCGAATGAGCAGTTCTTC. Its translation: CASSLAGGSSNEQFF.

This chain connects TRBV5-1 to TRBJ2-4; TRBD2 agrees at 14 bases. The germline V gene encodes CDR1 SGHRS and CDR2 YFSETQ. The CDR3 length is 16 residues. The V and J ends lost 2 bases and 6 bases, in that order; junction bases with no gene match: 4. The CDR3 nucleotides read TGCGCCAGCAGCTTACAGGGGACTAGCGGGAGAAACATTCAGTACTTC. Its protein is CASSLQGTSGRNIQYF. Full variable domain (remainder filled in from reference TRBV5-1 and TRBJ2-4): KAGVTQTPRYLIKTRGQQVTLSCSPISGHRSVSWYQQTPGQGLQFLFEYFSETQRNKGNFPGRFSGRQFSNSRSEMNVSTLELGDSALYLCASSLQGTSGRNIQYFGAGTRLSVL.

The gene calls are TRBV28 and TRBJ1-1; possible D gene TRBD1, 5 bases. From germline, CDR1 is MDHEN and CDR2 SYDVKM. This CDR3 has 16 amino acids. V lost 6 bases, J lost 7 bases, and 24 bases lay in between. Here the CDR3 reads CASSRKMAGKRSEAFF. As DNA, the CDR3 is TGTGCCAGCAGCCGAAAAATGGCAGGGAAAAGGAGTGAAGCTTTCTTT.

The CDR3, as DNA: TGTGCCAGCAGCCAAGATGCCCCGTCGAGCTCCTATAATTCACCCCTCCACTTT. This sequence encodes CASSQDAPSSSYNSPLHF. The chain links TRBV3-1 (or the pseudogene TRBV3-2) to TRBJ1-6; D is undetermined. This CDR3 is 18 amino acids long. Germline-derived CDR1 and CDR2 are LGHDT and YNNKEL (reference sequence). Trimming pared 0 bases from V and 0 bases from J, leaving 12 bases between.

This chain links TRBV5-4 with TRBJ1-2, with a weak D call TRBD1 (6 bases). The CDR3 spans 14 residues. CDR1 is SGHNT, CDR2 YYREEE, per germline (reference sequence). V lost 1 base to trimming and J lost 2 bases, with 9 bases between them. This chain's CDR3 is CASSLIGGNYGYTF. The CDR3 DNA sequence: TGTGCCAGCAGCTTGATAGGGGGAAACTATGGCTACACCTTC.

This chain joins TRBV15 and TRBJ2-1; D may be TRBD2 (5 bases). V lost 9 bases and J 0 bases, leaving 9 bases between the germline ends. The CDR3 has 13 residues. The germline gives CDR1 LNHNV, CDR2 YYDKDF (reference sequence). The CDR3 sequence is CATGEGSYNEQFF. The CDR3 region has the DNA TGTGCCACGGGAGAGGGCTCCTACAATGAGCAGTTCTTC.

This clone has only one observation. The chain combines TRBV5-1 with TRBJ2-5; D is unresolved. Germline V gives CDR1 SGHRS, CDR2 YFSETQ. Trimming pared 0 bases from V and 2 bases from J, leaving 11 bases between. This CDR3 is built from 15 residues. The CDR3: CASSLAAGSQETQYF. The CDR3 nucleotides are TGCGCCAGCAGCTTGGCGGCAGGATCTCAAGAGACCCAGTACTTC.

This chain joins TRBV6-1 and TRBJ2-7, with 10 bases identical to TRBD2. V lost 2 bases and J lost 4; bases outside the gene matches: 5. There are 15 residues in the CDR3. CDR1 is MNHNS and CDR2 is SASEGT in the germline V gene. As DNA, the CDR3 is TGTGCCAGCAGTGAATCCCTAGCGGGAGTGTACGAGCAGTACTTC. This translates into CASSESLAGVYEQYF.

The chain is built from TRBV6-2 or TRBV6-3 and TRBJ1-1; D may be TRBD1 (6 bases). The germline gives CDR1 MNHEY, CDR2 SVGEGT. Deletions cut 6 bases from V and 4 bases from J, with 24 bases between. The CDR3 has 17 amino acids. CDR3 coding DNA: TGTGCCAGCAGCCCAAGGTTAACAGCCCGAGGGGGCACTGAAGCTTTCTTT. Protein sequence: CASSPRLTARGGTEAFF.

The V gene is TRBV6-5, the J gene TRBJ1-4; TRBD1 matches 7 bases. Germline V gene sequence: CDR1 MNHEY, CDR2 SVGAGI. V dropped 7 bases and J dropped 7; count of bases not matched to a gene: 12. The CDR3 runs to 15 residues. CDR3 in DNA: TGTGCCAGCACCCCGAACAGGGGAAGTGGTGAAAAACTGTTTTTT. Amino acids: CASTPNRGSGEKLFF.

The chain joins TRBV6-5 to TRBJ2-1; TRBD1 matches at 9 bases. After removal of 6 bases from V and 10 bases from J, the junction contained 10 bases not matched to a gene. The CDR3 runs 14 residues. Germline CDR1 reads MNHEY; CDR2 reads SVGAGI. CDR3 sequence (DNA): TGTGCCAGCAGAAACAGGGGGCGGGGAGAGGAGCAGTTCTTC. Its translation: CASRNRGRGEEQFF.